These 25 T cell receptor beta chains originate from one sample sequenced in a study of human T cells and chemical hapten exposure. TCRdb used MiXCR to reprocess the 5' RACE reads, holding one entry per CDR3 protein. The sample has 95,000 to 120,000 distinct CDR3 sequences; roughly 19% are singletons. Unfractionated whole blood yielded total RNA. These receptors all come from a human donor in good health.

The chain is built from TRBV14 and TRBJ1-3; no firm D call. The germline V and J ends were trimmed by 1 base and 7 bases, with 8 bases remaining between them. This CDR3 has 13 residues. CDR1 and CDR2 from the germline V gene are SGHDN and FVKESK. CDR3 protein: CASSQVVGNTIYF. The CDR3 DNA sequence: TGTGCCAGCAGCCAAGTTGTGGGGAACACCATATATTTT.

This chain joins TRBV5-1 and TRBJ1-4, with D possibly matching TRBD1 (5 bases). The CDR3 consists of 15 residues. Germline assignment: CDR1 SGHRS and CDR2 YFSETQ. Trimming cost V 4 bases and J 0 bases, with 10 bases left between them. CDR3 amino acids: CASSLSTATNEKLFF. CDR3 coding DNA: TGCGCCAGCAGCCTATCGACAGCAACTAATGAAAAACTGTTTTTT.

This clonotype has just a few counts. The V gene is TRBV5-1, the J gene TRBJ2-7; TRBD2 aligns across 7 bases. The germline CDR1 and CDR2 sequences are SGHRS and YFSETQ. J gave up 4 bases and V 3 bases, and 7 bases lay outside the gene matches. The length of the CDR3 is 14 residues. The CDR3, as DNA: TGCGCCAGCAGCTCCGCGGGGGATTCGTACGAGCAGTACTTC. Translating gives CASSSAGDSYEQYF.

This clonotype was counted only a few times. The chain employs TRBV20-1 and TRBJ2-5, with D unresolved. V gave up 0 bases and J gave up 5 bases, with 13 bases separating them. Looked up from germline, CDR1 is DFQATT and CDR2 is SNEGSKA (reference sequence). The CDR3 consists of 14 residues. The CDR3 here is CSARDALAGETQYF. DNA for the CDR3: TGCAGTGCTAGAGATGCCTTGGCTGGGGAGACCCAGTACTTC.

Turning to this clonotype: This may arise from a read error, as a much more abundant clone is one base away. The rearrangement links TRBV28 to TRBJ2-7; no clear D. V lost 8 bases and J 2 bases, leaving 13 bases between the germline ends. The CDR3 spans 13 residues. Germline V lookup: CDR1 MDHEN, CDR2 SYDVKM. CDR3 coding DNA: TGTGCCAGCGATAGGAGAAATGCCTACGAGCAGTACTTC. This translates into CASDRRNAYEQYF.

This clonotype appeared many times. The junction does not match germline at one end; this may be a read error. The V and J genes are TRBV7-7 and TRBJ1-1; D unclear. CDR1 SSHAT and CDR2 FNYEAQ come from the germline V gene (reference sequence). The CDR3 runs to 13 residues. The chain's CDR3 is CASSPLTYTEAFF. In DNA form, the CDR3 reads TGTGCTAGCAGCCCGTTAACCTACACTGAAGCTTTCTTT.

This clonotype was counted a few times. V usage is TRBV7-2 and J usage is TRBJ2-7; possible D gene TRBD1, 6 bases. The ends were cut back, 1 base at V and 7 bases at J, with 11 bases in the middle. The CDR3 totals 13 residues. Germline V gives CDR1 SGHTA, CDR2 FQGNSA. CDR3 in amino acids: CASSLVEDREQYF. The CDR3 nucleotides read TGTGCCAGCAGCTTAGTGGAGGACAGAGAGCAGTACTTC.

This clonotype was seen a handful of times. J is TRBJ2-7 and V is TRBV28, with D perhaps matching TRBD2 (5 bases). Germline V gene lookup returns CDR1 MDHEN and CDR2 SYDVKM. The CDR3 sequence is 16 residues long. V was cut by 5 bases and J by 1 base, with 18 bases left in between. The CDR3 here is CASSPPAGEISYEQYF. The CDR3 coding sequence is TGTGCCAGCAGTCCCCCGGCGGGTGAAATATCCTACGAGCAGTACTTC.

This sequence joins TRBV12-3 or TRBV12-4 and TRBJ2-3; 8 nucleotides line up with TRBD2. J was trimmed by 14 bases and V by 7 bases; bases with no gene match: 8. CDR3 length: 11 amino acids. Written as DNA, the CDR3 is TGTGCCAGCACCCCGGGACTAGTTTTGTATTTT. Its protein product is CASTPGLVLYF.

This rearrangement joins TRBV7-9 to TRBJ2-7, with D unclear. Trimming removed 5 bases at V and 7 bases at J, with 9 bases between. CDR3 length equals 11 residues. Germline loops: CDR1 SEHNR, CDR2 FQNEAQ (reference sequence). CDR3 nucleotides: TGTGCCAGCAGCCCAGGTCTGGAGCAGTACTTC. The encoded protein is CASSPGLEQYF.

A word on this clonotype: One junction end disagrees with the germline gene, perhaps due to a read error. The chain employs TRBV4-1 and TRBJ2-2, with 8 bases matching TRBD1. CDR1 is MGHRA, CDR2 YSYEKL, per germline. This CDR3 comprises 16 residues. This chain's CDR3 is CASSQDAGTGTGELFF. CDR3 nucleotides: TGCGCCAGCAGCCAGGATGCCGGGACAGGAACCGGGGAGCTATTTTTT.

The CDR3 nucleotides read TGTGCCAGCGTCAGGGGGACTGAAGCTTTCTTT. The encoded protein is CASVRGTEAFF. V gene TRBV12-3 or TRBV12-4 combines with J gene TRBJ1-1, with 7 bases fitting TRBD1. The CDR3 runs 11 residues. Unmatched junction bases numbered 2, after V lost 8 bases and J lost 5 bases.

This chain links TRBV6-6 with TRBJ2-5; TRBD2 aligns across 8 bases. The V gene's germline CDR1 is MNHNY and CDR2 SVGAGI (reference sequence). The V gene end was trimmed by 7 bases and the J gene end by 5 bases; junction bases not matched to a gene: 9. The CDR3 has 14 residues. CDR3 loop: CASTNRLASETQYF. The CDR3 coding sequence is TGTGCCAGCACCAACCGACTAGCGAGTGAGACCCAGTACTTC.

This clonotype has a handful of counts. The chain recombines TRBV7-9 with TRBJ2-2; D gene uncertain. The CDR3 covers 15 residues. Per germline, CDR1 SEHNR and CDR2 FQNEAQ (reference sequence). V was shortened by 3 bases and J by 2 bases, with 10 bases between the two germline ends. The DNA for the CDR3 is TGTGCCAGCAGCTTTTCCTCCCCTAACACCGGGGAGCTGTTTTTT. This translates into CASSFSSPNTGELFF.

This clonotype has a handful of counts. The V gene is TRBV28, the J gene TRBJ1-1; no definite D call. CDR3 size: 13 residues. Deletions cut 5 bases from V and 6 bases from J, with 13 bases between. In germline, CDR1 is MDHEN, CDR2 SYDVKM. CDR3 nucleotide sequence: TGTGCCAGCAGTCAGTCCCCTTTCTCTGAAGCTTTCTTT. Translated: CASSQSPFSEAFF.

The J gene is TRBJ1-1, the V gene TRBV15; TRBD1 might be the D (6 bases). Germline CDR1 LNHNV, CDR2 YYDKDF (reference sequence). The CDR3 is made up of 18 amino acids. V lost 0 bases and J lost 4, with 21 bases in between. CDR3 loop: CATSRDRGNLGPGTEAFF. CDR3 DNA sequence: TGTGCCACCAGCAGAGATAGGGGGAATCTGGGGCCGGGCACTGAAGCTTTCTTT.

This clonotype has just a few counts. The chain is built from TRBV28 and TRBJ1-6, with D maybe TRBD1 (5 bases). Germline V CDR1 and CDR2: MDHEN, SYDVKM. This CDR3 has 14 residues. The V end lost 6 bases, the J end lost 6 bases, and 12 bases lay between the germline ends. In nucleotides, the CDR3 is TGTGCCAGCAGCCCCGAGACAGCTAATTCACCCCTCCACTTT. Translating gives CASSPETANSPLHF.

This clonotype was counted many times. V is TRBV28 and J is TRBJ2-7, with 9 bases matching TRBD2. With 7 bases clipped from V and 2 bases from J, the junction kept 6 bases outside the gene matches. Germline CDR1 is MDHEN and CDR2 is SYDVKM. The CDR3 runs 14 residues. The chain's CDR3 is CASTSGRSAYEQYF. DNA of the CDR3: TGTGCCAGCACAAGCGGGAGGAGTGCCTACGAGCAGTACTTC. Using reference TRBV28 and TRBJ2-7 for the parts outside the CDR3, the full variable domain is DVKVTQSSRYLVKRTGEKVFLECVQDMDHENMFWYRQDPGLGLRLIYFSYDVKMKEKGDIPEGYSVSREKKERFSLILESASTNQTSMYLCASTSGRSAYEQYFGPGTRLTVT.

The chain combines TRBV20-1 with TRBJ2-7; TRBD2 agrees at 8 bases. The CDR3 totals 14 residues. Germline V gene data show CDR1 as DFQATT and CDR2 as SNEGSKA (reference sequence). V lost 6 bases to trimming and J lost 5 bases; unmatched junction nucleotides: 12. The CDR3 coding sequence is TGCAGTGCAACGAGCGGAGCGGGAGTGGACGAGCAGTACTTC. As protein: CSATSGAGVDEQYF.

The chain has TRBV7-9 and TRBJ2-2; 7 positions agree with TRBD1. Germline CDR1 and CDR2: SEHNR and FQNEAQ (reference sequence). The CDR3 extends over 15 amino acids. J lost 5 bases, V lost 4 bases, and 7 bases had no gene match. The CDR3 loop reads CASSSGDRQTGELFF. The CDR3 nucleotides read TGTGCCAGCAGCTCCGGGGACAGACAAACCGGGGAGCTGTTTTTT.

To note about this clonotype: Relative to the germline gene, one junction end is altered; a read error may explain this. The chain carries TRBV5-5 and TRBJ1-5, with D tentatively TRBD1 (5 bases). The CDR3 is 14 residues long. Germline CDR1 reads SGHKS; CDR2 reads YYEKEE (reference sequence). The CDR3 loop reads CASSFSGPNKPQHF. CDR3 nucleotide sequence: TGTGCCAGCAGCTTCTCGGGGCCCAATAAGCCCCAGCATTTT.

In its sample, this clonotype was seen a few times. The chain recombines TRBV14 with TRBJ1-2; D is uncertain. CDR3 length: 14 residues. V was cut by 0 bases and J by 6 bases, with 11 bases left in between. Germline assignment: CDR1 SGHDN and CDR2 FVKESK. CDR3 nucleotides: TGTGCCAGCAGCCAAGAGCACGTATGGCATGGCTACACCTTC. Its protein is CASSQEHVWHGYTF.

This clonotype was seen more than once but under ten times. The chain links TRBV12-3 or TRBV12-4 to TRBJ2-7; 7 bases line up with TRBD1. V shed 6 bases, J shed 5 bases, and the junction held 7 bases outside the gene matches. This CDR3 has 13 residues. The CDR3 protein is CASRPGTADEQYF. The DNA for the CDR3 is TGTGCCAGCAGGCCCGGGACAGCAGACGAGCAGTACTTC.

This clonotype was counted a few times. The chain recombines TRBV12-3 or TRBV12-4 with TRBJ1-4; tentatively, D is TRBD1 (6 bases). V lost 6 bases, J lost 8 bases, and 13 bases lay in between. This CDR3 is 13 amino acids long. CDR3 loop: CASSVAGVEKLFF. The CDR3 region has the DNA TGTGCCAGCAGCGTGGCAGGGGTGGAAAAACTGTTTTTT.

The chain combines TRBV28 with TRBJ2-7; 11 nucleotides align to TRBD1. The CDR3 has 15 amino acids. J gave up 1 base and V 10 bases, and 9 bases lay outside the gene matches. Germline V lookup: CDR1 MDHEN, CDR2 SYDVKM. The CDR3 region is CAIRGDRGGSYEQYF. The CDR3 DNA sequence: TGTGCCATCAGGGGGGACAGGGGGGGTTCCTACGAGCAGTACTTC. Supplemented by reference TRBV28 and TRBJ2-7, the full variable domain reads DVKVTQSSRYLVKRTGEKVFLECVQDMDHENMFWYRQDPGLGLRLIYFSYDVKMKEKGDIPEGYSVSREKKERFSLILESASTNQTSMYLCAIRGDRGGSYEQYFGPGTRLTVT.